The present T cell receptor beta chain was sequenced within a study of T cells after yellow fever vaccination. TCRdb reprocessed the 5' RACE reads with MiXCR, giving one entry per CDR3 protein. The sample lists more than 55,000 distinct CDR3 sequences; 7.4% were seen once. As regards this clonotype: Its target is unknown.

Overall study results and limits: After the booster, 96% of CD4 and 75% to 90% of CD8 primary-response clones were re-detected.

Germline loops: CDR1 SGHTA, CDR2 FQGTGA. The CDR3 is 11 residues long. This clonotype originated in a man aged 25 to 40 who received the YFV17D yellow fever vaccine. The starting material was CD8+ T cells sorted from PBMCs, obtained 15 days after the yellow fever booster vaccination. This chain links TRBV7-3 with TRBJ2-4; 7 bases are a match to TRBD2. The CDR3 DNA sequence: TGTGCATCACGGGGGAGGGACATTCAGTACTTC. As protein: CASRGRDIQYF.